These 5 T cell receptor beta chains were all obtained from the same sample, sequenced in a study of human T cells and chemical hapten exposure (dated by TCRdb to about 2021). Unfractionated whole blood was collected in Tempus Blood RNA tubes, and total RNA was extracted from that blood. The method behind the library was 5' RACE. Instrument on record: Illumina MiSeq. TCRdb ran its own pipeline on the public reads, namely fastp trimming at Q25 and MiXCR clone calling, and kept in-frame beta chains. Rows with a matching CDR3 protein are joined into one entry that keeps the most common DNA and genes. Counted in this sample were about 140,000 distinct CDR3 sequences; 3.5% to 5% of them appeared once. Around 1.5% of the sample belongs to the ten largest clones. These receptors came from a female donor in good health.

This clonotype was found many times. This chain joins TRBV5-6 and TRBJ2-1; D is ambiguous. V lost 0 bases and J 4 bases, leaving 14 bases between the germline ends. Germline values: CDR1 SGHDT, CDR2 YYEEEE. The CDR3 length is 16 residues. The CDR3 DNA reads as TGTGCCAGCAGCTTGGGTGGCGGAAGCCTTTACAATGAGCAGTTCTTC. This sequence encodes CASSLGGGSLYNEQFF.

This clonotype was recorded many times. The gene calls are TRBV9 and TRBJ2-1; 8 nucleotides line up with TRBD2. This CDR3 is 17 amino acids long. Per the germline V gene, CDR1 is SGDLS and CDR2 is YYNGEE. V dropped 5 bases and J dropped 2; count of bases not matched to a gene: 12. In DNA, the CDR3 is TGTGCCAGCAGTCAACTTCCGGGGGGGCTAACCTACAATGAGCAGTTCTTC. Residues: CASSQLPGGLTYNEQFF.

This clonotype was observed at least ten times. The chain joins TRBV20-1 to TRBJ1-1; D not certain. The CDR3 has 12 amino acids. Trimming took 3 bases from V and 2 from J, leaving 7 bases between them. CDR1 and CDR2 from the germline V gene are DFQATT and SNEGSKA (reference sequence). CDR3 sequence (DNA): TGCAGTGCTAGTTCGGCCAACACTGAAGCTTTCTTT. It yields the protein CSASSANTEAFF.

This clonotype occurred many times. V and J are TRBV29-1 and TRBJ1-1; 7 bases map to TRBD1. CDR1 and CDR2 (germline): SQVTM, ANQGSEA. The J segment lost 1 base and the V segment lost 7 bases, leaving 6 bases of the junction unmatched. This CDR3 has 13 amino acids. CDR3 sequence (DNA): TGCAGCGGTGCGGGGACAGAGAACACTGAAGCTTTCTTT. Its protein product is CSGAGTENTEAFF.

Concerning this clonotype: A read error is possible here, since a much larger clone lies one base away. V and J are TRBV12-5 and TRBJ2-2, with D perhaps TRBD1 or TRBD2 (6 bases each). CDR3 length: 15 amino acids. Looked up from germline, CDR1 is LGHNT and CDR2 is FRNRAP. Written as DNA, the CDR3 is TGTGCTAGTGGTTTGGACAGGGTGGGCACCGGGGGGCTGTTTTTT. It specifies CASGLDRVGTGGLFF.